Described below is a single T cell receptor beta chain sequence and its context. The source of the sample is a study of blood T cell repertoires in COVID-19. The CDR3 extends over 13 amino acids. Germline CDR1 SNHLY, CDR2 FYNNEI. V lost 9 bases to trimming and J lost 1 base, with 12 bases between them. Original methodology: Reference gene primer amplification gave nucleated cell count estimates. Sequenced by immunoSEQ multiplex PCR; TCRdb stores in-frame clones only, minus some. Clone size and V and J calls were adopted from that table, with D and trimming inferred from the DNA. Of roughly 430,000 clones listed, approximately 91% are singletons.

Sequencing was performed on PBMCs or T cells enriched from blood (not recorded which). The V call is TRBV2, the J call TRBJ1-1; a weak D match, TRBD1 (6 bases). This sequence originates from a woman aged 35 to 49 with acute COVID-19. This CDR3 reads CASKGHANTEAFF. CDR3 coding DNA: TGTGCCAGTAAGGGACATGCGAACACTGAAGCTTTCTTT.